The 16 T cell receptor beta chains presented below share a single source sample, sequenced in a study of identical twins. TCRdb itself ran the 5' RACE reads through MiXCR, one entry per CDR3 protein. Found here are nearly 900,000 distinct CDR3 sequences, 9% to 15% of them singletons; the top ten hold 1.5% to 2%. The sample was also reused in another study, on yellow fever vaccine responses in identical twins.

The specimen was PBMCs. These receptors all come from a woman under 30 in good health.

The DNA for the CDR3 is TGTGCCAGCTCTATCTACGATAATTCACCCCTCCACTTT. The encoded protein is CASSIYDNSPLHF. The chain combines TRBV27 with TRBJ1-6; the D is unclear. This CDR3 spans 13 amino acids. Trimming took 8 bases from V and 5 from J, leaving 10 bases between them. Germline V gene lookup returns CDR1 MNHEY and CDR2 SMNVEV (reference sequence).

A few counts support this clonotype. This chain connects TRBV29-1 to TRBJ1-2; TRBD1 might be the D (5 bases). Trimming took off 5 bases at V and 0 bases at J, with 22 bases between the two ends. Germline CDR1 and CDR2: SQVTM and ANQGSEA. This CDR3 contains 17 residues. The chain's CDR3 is CSVNTIGREGANYGYTF. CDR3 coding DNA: TGCAGCGTTAACACCATAGGCAGGGAAGGGGCTAACTATGGCTACACCTTC.

This chain's CDR3 is CASSPWTPNTGELFF. Here the CDR3 DNA reads TGTGCCAGCTCACCTTGGACACCGAACACCGGGGAGCTGTTTTTT. This rearrangement joins TRBV18 to TRBJ2-2; the D gene is possibly TRBD1 (5 bases). Germline-derived CDR1 and CDR2 are KGHSH and LQKENI. The CDR3 is 15 amino acids. V was pared by 3 bases and J by 0 bases, with 8 bases between.

CDR3 DNA sequence: TGTGCCAGCAGTTATTCGACTAGCGGGAGGGCCCTTCACAATGAGCAGTTCTTC. This translates into CASSYSTSGRALHNEQFF. The V gene is TRBV6-5, the J gene TRBJ2-1; 14 bases match TRBD2. With V trimmed by 3 bases and J by 5 bases, 9 bases remained unmatched. CDR1 and CDR2 (germline): MNHEY, SVGAGI. The CDR3 spans 18 residues.

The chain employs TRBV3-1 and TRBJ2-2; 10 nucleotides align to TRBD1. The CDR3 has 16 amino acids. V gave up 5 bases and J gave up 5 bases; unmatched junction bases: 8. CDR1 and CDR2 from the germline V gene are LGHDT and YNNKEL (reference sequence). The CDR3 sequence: CASSLRGTGATGELFF. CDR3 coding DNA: TGTGCCAGCAGCTTAAGAGGGACAGGGGCTACCGGGGAGCTGTTTTTT.

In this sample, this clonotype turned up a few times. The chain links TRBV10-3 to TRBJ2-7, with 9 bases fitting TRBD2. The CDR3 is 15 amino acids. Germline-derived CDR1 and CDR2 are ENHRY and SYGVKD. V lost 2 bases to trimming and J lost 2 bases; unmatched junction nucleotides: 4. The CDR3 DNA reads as TGTGCCATCAGTGAGGTGACTAGCGGAACCTACGAGCAGTACTTC. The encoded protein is CAISEVTSGTYEQYF.

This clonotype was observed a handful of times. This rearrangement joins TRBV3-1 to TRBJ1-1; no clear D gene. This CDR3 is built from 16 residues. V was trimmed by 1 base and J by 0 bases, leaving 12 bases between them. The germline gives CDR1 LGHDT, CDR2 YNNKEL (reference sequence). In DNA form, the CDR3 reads TGTGCCAGCAGCCAAGGGGAGGTCCGCATGAACACTGAAGCTTTCTTT. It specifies CASSQGEVRMNTEAFF.

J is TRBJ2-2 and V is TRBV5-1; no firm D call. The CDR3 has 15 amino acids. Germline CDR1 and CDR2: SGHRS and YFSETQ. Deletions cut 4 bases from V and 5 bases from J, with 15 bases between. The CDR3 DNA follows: TGCGCCAGCAGCCCGACCGGGCTCTGGACCGGGGAGCTGTTTTTT. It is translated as CASSPTGLWTGELFF.

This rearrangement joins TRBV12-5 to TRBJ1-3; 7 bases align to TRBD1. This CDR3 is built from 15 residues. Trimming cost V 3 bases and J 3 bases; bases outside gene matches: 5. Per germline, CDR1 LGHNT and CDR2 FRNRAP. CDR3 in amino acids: CASGFPGTVGNTIYF. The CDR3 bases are TGTGCTAGTGGTTTCCCCGGGACAGTTGGAAACACCATATATTTT. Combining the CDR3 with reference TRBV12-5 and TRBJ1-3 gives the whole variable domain DARVTQTPRHKVTEMGQEVTMRCQPILGHNTVFWYRQTMMQGLELLAYFRNRAPLDDSGMPKDRFSAEMPDATLATLKIQPSEPRDSAVYFCASGFPGTVGNTIYFGEGSWLTVV.

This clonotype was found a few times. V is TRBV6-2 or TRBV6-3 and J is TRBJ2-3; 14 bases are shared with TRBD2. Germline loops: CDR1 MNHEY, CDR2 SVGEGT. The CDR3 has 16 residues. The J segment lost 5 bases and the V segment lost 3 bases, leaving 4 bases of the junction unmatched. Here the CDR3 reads CASSYSTSGRGDTQYF. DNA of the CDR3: TGTGCCAGCAGTTATTCGACTAGCGGGAGGGGAGATACGCAGTATTTT.

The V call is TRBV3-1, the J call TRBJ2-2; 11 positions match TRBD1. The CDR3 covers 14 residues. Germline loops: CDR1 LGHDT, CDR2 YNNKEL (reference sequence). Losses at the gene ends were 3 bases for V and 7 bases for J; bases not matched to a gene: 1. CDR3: CASSQGQGVGELFF. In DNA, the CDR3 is TGTGCCAGCAGCCAGGGACAGGGGGTCGGGGAGCTGTTTTTT.

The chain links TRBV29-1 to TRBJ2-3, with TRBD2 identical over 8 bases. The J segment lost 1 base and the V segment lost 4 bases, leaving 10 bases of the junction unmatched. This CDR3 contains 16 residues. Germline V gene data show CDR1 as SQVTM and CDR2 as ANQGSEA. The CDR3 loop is CSVGTSGRPRTDTQYF. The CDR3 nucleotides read TGCAGCGTTGGTACTAGCGGCCGTCCACGCACAGATACGCAGTATTTT.

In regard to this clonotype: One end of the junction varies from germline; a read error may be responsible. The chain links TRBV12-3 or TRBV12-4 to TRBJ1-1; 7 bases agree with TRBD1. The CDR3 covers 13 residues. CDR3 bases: TGTGCCAGCAGTCAGACAGGGAACCCTGAAGCTTTCTTT. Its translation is CASSQTGNPEAFF.

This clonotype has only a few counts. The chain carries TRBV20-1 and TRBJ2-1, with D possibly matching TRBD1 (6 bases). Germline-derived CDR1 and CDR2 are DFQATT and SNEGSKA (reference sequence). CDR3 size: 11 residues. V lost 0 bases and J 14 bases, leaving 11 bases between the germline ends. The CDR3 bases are TGCAGTGCTAGAGATCGGGCAGGGGAGTTCTTC. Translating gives CSARDRAGEFF.

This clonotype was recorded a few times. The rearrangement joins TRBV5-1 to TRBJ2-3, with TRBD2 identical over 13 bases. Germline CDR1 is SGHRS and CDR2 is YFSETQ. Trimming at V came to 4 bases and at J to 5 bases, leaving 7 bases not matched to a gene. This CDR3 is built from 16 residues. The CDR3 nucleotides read TGCGCCAGCAGCGTAGGGACTAGCGGGACCAGAGATACGCAGTATTTT. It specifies CASSVGTSGTRDTQYF.

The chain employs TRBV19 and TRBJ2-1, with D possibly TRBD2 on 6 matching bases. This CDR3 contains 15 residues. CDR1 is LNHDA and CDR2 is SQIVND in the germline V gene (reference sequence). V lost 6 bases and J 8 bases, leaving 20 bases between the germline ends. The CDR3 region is CASRTGLPQNYEQFF. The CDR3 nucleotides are TGTGCCAGTAGGACGGGACTGCCCCAAAATTATGAGCAGTTCTTC.